The source of this T cell receptor (beta chain) is a study of blood T cell repertoires in COVID-19. Study as a whole: Sites across the United States, Italy and Spain contributed samples from acute and convalescent COVID-19.

Enrollees, about 18 to 95 years old, lived in roughly 24 US areas. In Cohort 3, a recovered donor had either two negative PCRs, clearance, or symptom resolution. Original analysis: Reference gene primer amplification gave estimated nucleated cell counts. The protocol was immunoSEQ multiplex PCR, while the TCRdb copy is restricted to in-frame clones and leaves out a portion. For V, J and clone size, that table is used; D and trimming come from the DNA. This sample has a few hundred thousand clones, with about 90% found just once. Trimming removed 1 base at V and 5 bases at J, with 14 bases between. CDR1 is SGHVS and CDR2 is FQNEAQ in the germline V gene. This CDR3 comprises 15 residues.

The chain carries TRBV7-8 and TRBJ1-2, with D tentatively TRBD1 (6 bases). This clonotype was obtained from a woman aged 30 to 39 who had recovered from COVID-19. Material for sequencing was PBMCs or T cells enriched from blood (not recorded which). CDR3 in DNA: TGTGCCAGCAGCTTAGTGGGGGGGCTCCCTTATGGCTACACCTTC. As protein: CASSLVGGLPYGYTF.